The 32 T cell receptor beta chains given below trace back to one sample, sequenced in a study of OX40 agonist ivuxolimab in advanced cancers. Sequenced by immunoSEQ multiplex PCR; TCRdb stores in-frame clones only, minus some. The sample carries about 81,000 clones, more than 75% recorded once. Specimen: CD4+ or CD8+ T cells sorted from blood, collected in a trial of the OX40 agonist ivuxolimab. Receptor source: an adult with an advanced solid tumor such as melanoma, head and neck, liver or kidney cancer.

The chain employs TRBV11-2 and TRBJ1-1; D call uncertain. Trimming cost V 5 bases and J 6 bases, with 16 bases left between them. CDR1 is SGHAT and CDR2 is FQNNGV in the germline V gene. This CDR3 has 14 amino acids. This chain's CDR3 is CASSPEGVGAEAFF. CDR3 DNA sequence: TGTGCCAGCAGCCCTGAAGGAGTGGGCGCTGAAGCTTTCTTT. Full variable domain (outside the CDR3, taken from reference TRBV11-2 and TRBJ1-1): EAGVAQSPRYKIIEKRQSVAFWCNPISGHATLYWYQQILGQGPKLLIQFQNNGVVDDSQLPKDRFSAERLKGVDSTLKIQPAKLEDSAVYLCASSPEGVGAEAFFGQGTRLTVV.

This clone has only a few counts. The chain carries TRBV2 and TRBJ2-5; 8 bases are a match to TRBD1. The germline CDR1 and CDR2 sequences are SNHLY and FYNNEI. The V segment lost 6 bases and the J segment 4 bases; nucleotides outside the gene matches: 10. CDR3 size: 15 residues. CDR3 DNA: TGTGCCAGCAGACCCGACAGGGGCGGAGGAGAGACCCAGTACTTC. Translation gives CASRPDRGGGETQYF.

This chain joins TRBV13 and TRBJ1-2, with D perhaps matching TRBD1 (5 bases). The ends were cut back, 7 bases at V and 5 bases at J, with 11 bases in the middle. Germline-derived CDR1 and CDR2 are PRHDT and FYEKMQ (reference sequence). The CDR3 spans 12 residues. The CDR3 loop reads CASTRGGYGYTF. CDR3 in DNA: TGTGCCAGCACGAGGGGCGGATATGGCTACACCTTC.

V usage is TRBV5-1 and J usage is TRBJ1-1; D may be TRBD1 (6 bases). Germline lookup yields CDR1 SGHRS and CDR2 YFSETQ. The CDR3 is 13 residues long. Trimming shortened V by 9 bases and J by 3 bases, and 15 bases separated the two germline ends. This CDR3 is CANREQGYTEAFF. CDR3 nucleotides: TGCGCCAACCGAGAACAGGGCTACACTGAAGCTTTCTTT.

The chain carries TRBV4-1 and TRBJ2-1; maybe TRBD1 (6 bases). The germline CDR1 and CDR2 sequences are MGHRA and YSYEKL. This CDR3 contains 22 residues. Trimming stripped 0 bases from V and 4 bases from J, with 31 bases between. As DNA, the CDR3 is TGCGCCAGCAGCCAAGACCCGCCACCGGTGGGGGCCTATAGAAACCGTTACAATGAGCAGTTCTTC. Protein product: CASSQDPPPVGAYRNRYNEQFF.

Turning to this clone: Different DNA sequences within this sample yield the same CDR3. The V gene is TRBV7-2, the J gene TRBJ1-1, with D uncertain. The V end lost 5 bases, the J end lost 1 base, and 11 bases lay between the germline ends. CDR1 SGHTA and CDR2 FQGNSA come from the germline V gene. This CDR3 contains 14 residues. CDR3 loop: CASSAPRENTEAFF. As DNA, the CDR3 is TGTGCCAGCAGCGCCCCGAGGGAGAACACTGAAGCTTTCTTT.

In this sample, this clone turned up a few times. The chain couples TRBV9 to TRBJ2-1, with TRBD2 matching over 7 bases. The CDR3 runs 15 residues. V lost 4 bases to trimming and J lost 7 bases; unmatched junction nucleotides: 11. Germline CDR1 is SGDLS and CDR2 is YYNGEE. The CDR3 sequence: CASSPTERGLNEQFF. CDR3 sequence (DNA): TGTGCCAGCAGCCCCACTGAGCGGGGTTTAAATGAGCAGTTCTTC. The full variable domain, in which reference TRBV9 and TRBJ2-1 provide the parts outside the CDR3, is DSGVTQTPKHLITATGQRVTLRCSPRSGDLSVYWYQQSLDQGLQFLIQYYNGEERAKGNILERFSAQQFPDLHSELNLSSLELGDSALYFCASSPTERGLNEQFFGPGTRLTVL.

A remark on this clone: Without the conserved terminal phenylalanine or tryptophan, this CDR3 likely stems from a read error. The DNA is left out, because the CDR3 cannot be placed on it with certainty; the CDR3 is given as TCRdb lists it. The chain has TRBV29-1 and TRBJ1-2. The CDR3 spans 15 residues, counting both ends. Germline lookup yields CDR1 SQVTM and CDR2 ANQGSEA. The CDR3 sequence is CSVWRDSGNPPPFIL.

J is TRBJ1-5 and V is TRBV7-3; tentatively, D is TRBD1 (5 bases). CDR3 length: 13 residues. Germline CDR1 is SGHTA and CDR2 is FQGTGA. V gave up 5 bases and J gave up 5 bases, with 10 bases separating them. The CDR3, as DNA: TGTGCCAGCAGCATGGGGCCGGATCAGCCCCAGCATTTT. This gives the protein CASSMGPDQPQHF.

DNA of the CDR3: TGTGCCAGTAGTCCATTAGGGGTTCCCCCCTACGAGCAGTACTTC. Translation: CASSPLGVPPYEQYF. The chain recombines TRBV19 with TRBJ2-7; a weak D match, TRBD1 (5 bases). The CDR3 spans 15 residues. The V gene lost 5 bases and the J gene lost 2 bases, with 16 bases spanning the gap. CDR1 is LNHDA and CDR2 is SQIVND in the germline V gene (reference sequence). Full variable domain (outside the CDR3, taken from reference TRBV19 and TRBJ2-7): DGGITQSPKYLFRKEGQNVTLSCEQNLNHDAMYWYRQDPGQGLRLIYYSQIVNDFQKGDIAEGYSVSREKKESFPLTVTSAQKNPTAFYLCASSPLGVPPYEQYFGPGTRLTVT.

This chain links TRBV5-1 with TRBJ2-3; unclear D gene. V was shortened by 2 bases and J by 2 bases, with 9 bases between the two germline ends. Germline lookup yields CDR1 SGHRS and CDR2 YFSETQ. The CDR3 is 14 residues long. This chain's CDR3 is CASSFRLHTDTQYF. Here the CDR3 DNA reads TGCGCCAGCAGCTTCCGTCTTCACACAGATACGCAGTATTTT.

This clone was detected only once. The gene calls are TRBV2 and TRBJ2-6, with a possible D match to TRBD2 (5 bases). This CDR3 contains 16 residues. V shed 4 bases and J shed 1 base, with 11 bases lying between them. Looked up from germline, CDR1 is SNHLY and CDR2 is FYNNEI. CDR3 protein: CASSGSGSSGANVLTF. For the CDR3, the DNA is TGTGCCAGCAGTGGGTCGGGGAGTTCTGGGGCCAACGTCCTGACTTTC.

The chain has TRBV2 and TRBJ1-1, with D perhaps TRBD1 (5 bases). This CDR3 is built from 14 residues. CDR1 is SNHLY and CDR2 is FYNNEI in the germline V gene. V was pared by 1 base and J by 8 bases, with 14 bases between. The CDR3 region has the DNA TGTGCCAGCAGTGAAGAACAGGTGGCGAGAGAAGCTTTCTTT. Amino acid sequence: CASSEEQVAREAFF.

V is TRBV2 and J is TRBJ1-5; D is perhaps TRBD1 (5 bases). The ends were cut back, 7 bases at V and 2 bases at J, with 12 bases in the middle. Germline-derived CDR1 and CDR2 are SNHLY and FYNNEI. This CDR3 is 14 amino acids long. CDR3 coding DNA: TGTGCCAGCACCCGGGACGCGGGCAATCAGCCCCAGCATTTT. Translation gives CASTRDAGNQPQHF.

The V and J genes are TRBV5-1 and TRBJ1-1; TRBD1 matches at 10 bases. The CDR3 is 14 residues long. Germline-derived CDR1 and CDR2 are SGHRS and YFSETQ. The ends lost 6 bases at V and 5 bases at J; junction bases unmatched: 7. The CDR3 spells CASTLGQGRTEAFF. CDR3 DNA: TGCGCCAGCACCCTGGGACAGGGGAGGACTGAAGCTTTCTTT.

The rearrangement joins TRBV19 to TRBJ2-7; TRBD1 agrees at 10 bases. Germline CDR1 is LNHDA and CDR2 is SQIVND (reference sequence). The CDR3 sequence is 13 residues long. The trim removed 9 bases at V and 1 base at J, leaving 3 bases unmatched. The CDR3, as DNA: TGTGCCAGCCGGACAGGGGGATCCTACGAGCAGTACTTC. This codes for CASRTGGSYEQYF.

The DNA of the CDR3 is TGTGCCAGCAGCTTGGGTCACGGGGGCCGTAACACTGAAGCTTTCTTT. Translated: CASSLGHGGRNTEAFF. The chain uses TRBV5-4 and TRBJ1-1; D possibly corresponds to TRBD1 (6 bases). Trimming pared 0 bases from V and 2 bases from J, leaving 14 bases between. The CDR3 loop spans 16 amino acids. From germline, CDR1 is SGHNT and CDR2 YYREEE (reference sequence). Drawing the rest from reference TRBV5-4 and TRBJ1-1, the complete variable domain is ETGVTQSPTHLIKTRGQQVTLRCSSQSGHNTVSWYQQALGQGPQFIFQYYREEENGRGNFPPRFSGLQFPNYSSELNVNALELDDSALYLCASSLGHGGRNTEAFFGQGTRLTVV.

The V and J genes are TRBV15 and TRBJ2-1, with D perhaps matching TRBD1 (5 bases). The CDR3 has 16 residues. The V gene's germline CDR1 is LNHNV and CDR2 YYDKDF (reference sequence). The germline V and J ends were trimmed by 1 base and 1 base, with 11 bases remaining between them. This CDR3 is CATSRAPQGSYNEQFF. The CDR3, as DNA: TGTGCCACCAGCAGAGCACCTCAGGGATCCTACAATGAGCAGTTCTTC.

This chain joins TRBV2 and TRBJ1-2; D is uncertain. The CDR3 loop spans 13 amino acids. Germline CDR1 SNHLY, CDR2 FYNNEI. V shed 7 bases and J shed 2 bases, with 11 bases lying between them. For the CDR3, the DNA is TGTGCCAGCAAAAGGGATAACAACTATGGCTACACCTTC. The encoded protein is CASKRDNNYGYTF.

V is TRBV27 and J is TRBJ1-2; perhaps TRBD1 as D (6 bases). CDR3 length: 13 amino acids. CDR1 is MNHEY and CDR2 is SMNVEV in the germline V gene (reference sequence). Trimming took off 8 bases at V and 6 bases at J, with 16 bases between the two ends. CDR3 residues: CASGNRASHGYTF. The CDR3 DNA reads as TGTGCCAGCGGGAACAGGGCTTCACATGGCTACACCTTC.

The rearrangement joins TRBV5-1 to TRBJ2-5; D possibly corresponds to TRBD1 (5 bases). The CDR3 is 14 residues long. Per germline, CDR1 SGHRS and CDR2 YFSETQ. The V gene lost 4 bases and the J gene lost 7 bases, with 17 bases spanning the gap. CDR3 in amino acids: CASSPEWGFVTQYF. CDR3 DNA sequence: TGCGCCAGCAGCCCCGAATGGGGCTTCGTGACCCAGTACTTC.

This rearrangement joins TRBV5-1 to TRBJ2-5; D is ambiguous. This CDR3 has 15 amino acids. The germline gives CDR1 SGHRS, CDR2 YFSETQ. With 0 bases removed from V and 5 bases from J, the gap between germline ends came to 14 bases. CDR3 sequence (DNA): TGCGCCAGCAGCTTGGGGGGTACCCAGGAGGAGACCCAGTACTTC. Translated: CASSLGGTQEETQYF. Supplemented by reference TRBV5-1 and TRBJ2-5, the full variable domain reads KAGVTQTPRYLIKTRGQQVTLSCSPISGHRSVSWYQQTPGQGLQFLFEYFSETQRNKGNFPGRFSGRQFSNSRSEMNVSTLELGDSALYLCASSLGGTQEETQYFGPGTRLLVL.

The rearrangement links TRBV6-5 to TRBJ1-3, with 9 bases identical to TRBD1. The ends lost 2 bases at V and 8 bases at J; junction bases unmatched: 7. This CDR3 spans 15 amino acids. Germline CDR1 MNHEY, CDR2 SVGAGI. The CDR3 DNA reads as TGTGCCAGCAGTTACGTCGGGACAGGGAAGGACACCATATATTTT. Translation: CASSYVGTGKDTIYF.

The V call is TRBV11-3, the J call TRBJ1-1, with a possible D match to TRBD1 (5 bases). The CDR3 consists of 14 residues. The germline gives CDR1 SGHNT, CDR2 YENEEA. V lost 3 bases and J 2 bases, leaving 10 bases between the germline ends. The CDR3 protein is CASSFSGDNTEAFF. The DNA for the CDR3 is TGTGCCAGCAGCTTTAGCGGGGACAACACTGAAGCTTTCTTT.

The DNA of the CDR3 is TGTGCCAGCAGCGCAAGCGGTACAGACTATGGCTACACCTTC. Protein sequence: CASSASGTDYGYTF. The J gene is TRBJ1-2, the V gene TRBV7-3; no firm D call. Germline CDR1 is SGHTA and CDR2 is FQGTGA. CDR3 size: 14 residues. The V end was cut by 5 bases, the J end by 3 bases, with 13 bases between.

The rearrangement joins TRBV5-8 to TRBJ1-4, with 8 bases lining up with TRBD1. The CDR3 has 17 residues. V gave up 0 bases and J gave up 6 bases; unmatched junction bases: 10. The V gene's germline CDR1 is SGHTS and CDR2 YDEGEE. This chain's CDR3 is CASSLVGTGGWDEKLFF. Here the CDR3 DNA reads TGTGCCAGCAGCTTGGTTGGCACAGGGGGATGGGATGAAAAACTGTTTTTT.

The CDR3 sequence is CASSEGEQFF. CDR3 bases: TGTGCCAGCAGTGAGGGTGAGCAGTTCTTC. The rearrangement joins TRBV6-1 to TRBJ2-1; D uncertain. The CDR3 sequence is 10 residues long. V was shortened by 3 bases and J by 9 bases, with 3 bases between the two germline ends. Germline loops: CDR1 MNHNS, CDR2 SASEGT.

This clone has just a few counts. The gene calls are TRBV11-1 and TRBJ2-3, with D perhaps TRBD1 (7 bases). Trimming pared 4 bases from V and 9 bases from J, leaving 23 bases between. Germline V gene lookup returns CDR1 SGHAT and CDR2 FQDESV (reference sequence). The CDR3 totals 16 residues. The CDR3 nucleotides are TGTGCCAGCAGCTCCCCTGGAGGGGGCCAATTAGGCACGCAGTATTTT. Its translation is CASSSPGGGQLGTQYF. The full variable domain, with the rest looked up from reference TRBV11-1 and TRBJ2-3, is EAEVAQSPRYKITEKSQAVAFWCDPISGHATLYWYRQILGQGPELLVQFQDESVVDDSQLPKDRFSAERLKGVDSTLKIQPAELGDSAMYLCASSSPGGGQLGTQYFGPGTRLTVL.

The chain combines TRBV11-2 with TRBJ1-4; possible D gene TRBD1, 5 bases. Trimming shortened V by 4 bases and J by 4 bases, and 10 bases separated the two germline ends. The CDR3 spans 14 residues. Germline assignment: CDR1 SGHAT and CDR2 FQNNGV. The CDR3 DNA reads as TGTGCCAGCAGCTATTGGGGGGGTAATGAAAAACTGTTTTTT. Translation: CASSYWGGNEKLFF. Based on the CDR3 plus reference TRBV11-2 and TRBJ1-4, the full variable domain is EAGVAQSPRYKIIEKRQSVAFWCNPISGHATLYWYQQILGQGPKLLIQFQNNGVVDDSQLPKDRFSAERLKGVDSTLKIQPAKLEDSAVYLCASSYWGGNEKLFFGSGTQLSVL.

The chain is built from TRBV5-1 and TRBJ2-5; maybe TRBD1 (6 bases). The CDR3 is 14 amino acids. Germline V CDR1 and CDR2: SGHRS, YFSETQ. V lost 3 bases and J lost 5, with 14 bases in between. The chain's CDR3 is CASSSGTPRETQYF. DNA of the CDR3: TGCGCCAGCAGCTCCGGGACACCTAGGGAGACCCAGTACTTC.

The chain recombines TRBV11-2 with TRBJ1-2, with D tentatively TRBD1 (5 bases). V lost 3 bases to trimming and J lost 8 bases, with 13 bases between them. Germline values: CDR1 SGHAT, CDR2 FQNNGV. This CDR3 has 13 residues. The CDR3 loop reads CASSLRMGVGYTF. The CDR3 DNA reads TGTGCCAGCAGCTTGAGGATGGGGGTAGGCTACACCTTC.

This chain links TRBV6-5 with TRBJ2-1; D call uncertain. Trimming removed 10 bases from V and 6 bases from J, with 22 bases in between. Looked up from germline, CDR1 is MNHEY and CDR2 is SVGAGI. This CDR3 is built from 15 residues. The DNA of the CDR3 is TGTGCCACTCGGCGGCGAGTGGGCACCTCCAATGAGCAGTTCTTC. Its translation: CATRRRVGTSNEQFF.